Shown below are 21 T cell receptor beta chains from a single sample sequenced in a study of shared clonotypes between healthy human individuals. Repertoires were generated with immunoSEQ multiplex PCR, while TCRdb's copy carries only in-frame clones and drops some. The sample lists hundreds of thousands of clones; around 96% were seen once. The sequencing sample was made of naive CD4+ T cells sorted from blood. Subset of the sample: CD45RA+ positively selected. The receptor set was obtained from a woman aged 25-40 years in good health.

The rearrangement joins TRBV7-3 to TRBJ1-1; D call uncertain. V was clipped by 1 base and J by 1 base, with 10 bases between them. The CDR3 sequence is 15 residues long. CDR1 is SGHTA, CDR2 FQGTGA, per germline. The CDR3 region has the DNA TGTGCCAGCAGCTTAAGAGGAACATCGAACACTGAAGCTTTCTTT. This codes for CASSLRGTSNTEAFF.

This chain uses TRBV30 with TRBJ2-7; TRBD2 might be the D (6 bases). V shed 2 bases and J shed 2 bases, with 19 bases lying between them. The V gene's germline CDR1 is GTSNPN and CDR2 SVGIG (reference sequence). This CDR3 is 16 amino acids long. CDR3 sequence: CAWSIPSAGRPYEQYF. The CDR3 bases are TGTGCCTGGAGTATCCCATCGGCGGGACGCCCCTACGAGCAGTACTTC.

The CDR3 here is CASSLHGTGNQPQHF. The CDR3 DNA follows: TGTGCCAGCAGTCTGCACGGTACGGGCAATCAGCCCCAGCATTTT. The chain carries TRBV28 and TRBJ1-5; D is ambiguous. The CDR3 contains 15 residues. Germline assignment: CDR1 MDHEN and CDR2 SYDVKM. Trimming removed 5 bases from V and 2 bases from J, with 13 bases in between.

The chain links TRBV7-9 to TRBJ2-5; no clear D gene. Gene TRBJ2-7 matches the end of the DNA better, so the J call may be wrong. This CDR3 has 12 amino acids. Looked up from germline, CDR1 is SEHNR and CDR2 is FQNEAQ (reference sequence). The CDR3 sequence is CASSLFQYEQYF. The CDR3 DNA is TGTGCCAGCAGCTTATTTCAGTACGAGCAGTACTTC.

The chain employs TRBV4-1 and TRBJ2-7; D gene unclear. Trimming took 0 bases from V and 5 from J, leaving 5 bases between them. CDR1 MGHRA and CDR2 YSYEKL come from the germline V gene. The CDR3 is made up of 12 amino acids. The CDR3 loop is CASSQDAHEQYF. CDR3 in DNA: TGCGCCAGCAGCCAAGATGCCCACGAGCAGTACTTC.

The V gene is TRBV27, the J gene TRBJ2-2; TRBD2 matches 7 bases. V shed 2 bases and J 6 bases; nucleotides not matched to a gene: 15. The CDR3 length is 18 residues. Germline CDR1 is MNHEY and CDR2 is SMNVEV (reference sequence). The CDR3 DNA reads as TGTGCCAGCAGTTTACGCGGGCTCGGGGAGGGACTGGCCGGGGAGCTGTTTTTT. This codes for CASSLRGLGEGLAGELFF.

The genes are TRBV11-2 and TRBJ2-3, with 7 bases aligning to TRBD2. Germline CDR1 is SGHAT and CDR2 is FQNNGV. This CDR3 spans 17 amino acids. V was clipped by 0 bases and J by 0 bases; unmatched bases: 6. The CDR3 protein is CASSLDLRGISTDTQYF. CDR3 DNA: TGTGCCAGCAGCTTAGATTTGCGGGGGATTAGCACAGATACGCAGTATTTT.

The chain has TRBV2 and TRBJ2-5, with unresolved D. The CDR3 has 13 amino acids. Germline V gene sequence: CDR1 SNHLY, CDR2 FYNNEI. Trimming left V 1 base short and J 5 bases short, with 8 bases between. The CDR3 region has the DNA TGTGCCAGCAGTGAAGGGGCAGTGGAGACCCAGTACTTC. Amino acids: CASSEGAVETQYF.

The DNA for the CDR3 is TGTGCCACCAGCAGAGAACAGTTCTCTGGAAACACCATATATTTT. The encoded protein is CATSREQFSGNTIYF. V usage is TRBV15 and J usage is TRBJ1-3, with no clear D. The germline gives CDR1 LNHNV, CDR2 YYDKDF (reference sequence). CDR3 length: 15 amino acids. V dropped 0 bases and J dropped 0 bases, with 6 bases sitting between them.

The chain links TRBV5-1 to TRBJ2-5; D unresolved. The CDR3 loop spans 12 amino acids. Germline V gene sequence: CDR1 SGHRS, CDR2 YFSETQ. Trimming removed 5 bases from V and 0 bases from J, with 5 bases in between. CDR3 loop: CASREYQETQYF. DNA of the CDR3: TGCGCCAGCAGGGAGTACCAAGAGACCCAGTACTTC.

The chain combines TRBV7-9 with TRBJ1-6, with D maybe TRBD1 (6 bases). Trimming stripped 4 bases from V and 7 bases from J, with 11 bases between. This CDR3 spans 14 amino acids. Germline values: CDR1 SEHNR, CDR2 FQNEAQ (reference sequence). The CDR3 DNA follows: TGTGCCAGCAGCTCGACAGGTGGCAATTCACCCCTCCACTTT. Protein: CASSSTGGNSPLHF.

The chain combines TRBV30 with TRBJ2-7; 8 bases align to TRBD2. Per the germline V gene, CDR1 is GTSNPN and CDR2 is SVGIG (reference sequence). Trimming removed 0 bases from V and 0 bases from J; junction bases left unmatched: 4. The CDR3 totals 15 residues. The CDR3 region has the DNA TGTGCCTGGAGTGTACCGGGAGGGGTCTCCTACGAGCAGTACTTC. Translation: CAWSVPGGVSYEQYF.

The V gene is TRBV5-4, the J gene TRBJ1-1; a weak D match, TRBD1 (5 bases). The CDR3 spans 16 residues. Germline V CDR1 and CDR2: SGHNT, YYREEE (reference sequence). V dropped 2 bases and J dropped 3 bases, with 17 bases sitting between them. In DNA, the CDR3 is TGTGCCAGCAGCTTCGGTTTCGGGGACTGGGACACTGAAGCTTTCTTT. This codes for CASSFGFGDWDTEAFF.

V and J are TRBV18 and TRBJ2-7, with D possibly being TRBD1 or TRBD2 (5 bases each). V was cut by 0 bases and J by 1 base, with 7 bases left in between. The CDR3 is 14 amino acids. In germline, CDR1 is KGHSH, CDR2 LQKENI. The CDR3 coding sequence is TGTGCCAGCTCACCACCGGGACCGTCCTACGAGCAGTACTTC. The encoded protein is CASSPPGPSYEQYF.

The V gene is TRBV11-2, the J gene TRBJ2-5; D possibly corresponds to TRBD2 (6 bases). Trimming removed 5 bases at V and 1 base at J, with 14 bases between. Germline V lookup: CDR1 SGHAT, CDR2 FQNNGV. This CDR3 spans 15 amino acids. CDR3 nucleotide sequence: TGTGCCAGCAGCGAACGGCGGCGGGGCCAAGAGACCCAGTACTTC. This encodes CASSERRRGQETQYF.

V and J are TRBV6-5 and TRBJ1-2; D might be TRBD1 (6 bases). V was clipped by 4 bases and J by 7 bases, with 13 bases between them. Germline V gives CDR1 MNHEY, CDR2 SVGAGI. The CDR3 runs 13 residues. The DNA for the CDR3 is TGTGCCAGCAGTTCTGACAGGAAGGGTGGCTACACCTTC. Amino acid sequence: CASSSDRKGGYTF.

The V and J genes are TRBV28 and TRBJ1-2; D is ambiguous. This CDR3 comprises 14 residues. The V gene's germline CDR1 is MDHEN and CDR2 SYDVKM. With 4 bases removed from V and 0 bases from J, the gap between germline ends came to 9 bases. The CDR3 sequence is CASSSPSPNYGYTF. For the CDR3, the DNA is TGTGCCAGCAGTTCCCCAAGCCCTAACTATGGCTACACCTTC.

The J gene is TRBJ1-2, the V gene TRBV7-9; D gene unclear. The CDR3 covers 15 residues. V dropped 4 bases and J dropped 3 bases, with 15 bases sitting between them. Germline V CDR1 and CDR2: SEHNR, FQNEAQ (reference sequence). The CDR3: CASSSGSISDYGYTF. In nucleotides, the CDR3 is TGTGCCAGCAGCTCCGGATCCATCTCGGACTATGGCTACACCTTC.

This chain uses TRBV18 with TRBJ2-7; TRBD2 aligns across 11 bases. Germline V lookup: CDR1 KGHSH, CDR2 LQKENI. V shed 2 bases, J shed 5 bases, and the junction held 5 bases outside the gene matches. The CDR3 is made up of 15 amino acids. CDR3 protein: CASSPSTSGKHEQYF. As DNA, the CDR3 is TGTGCCAGCTCACCATCGACTAGCGGGAAGCACGAGCAGTACTTC.

The genes are TRBV2 and TRBJ1-2; the D is unclear. Trimming took 2 bases from V and 2 from J, leaving 6 bases between them. The CDR3 sequence is 13 residues long. The germline V gene has CDR1 SNHLY and CDR2 FYNNEI. CDR3 DNA sequence: TGTGCCAGCAGTGAATGGGAGAACTATGGCTACACCTTC. Amino acid sequence: CASSEWENYGYTF.

J is TRBJ2-3 and V is TRBV7-9; unclear D gene. This CDR3 is 12 amino acids long. CDR1 is SEHNR, CDR2 FQNEAQ, per germline (reference sequence). The germline V and J ends were trimmed by 6 bases and 6 bases, with 10 bases remaining between them. The CDR3 here is CASRTDVDTQYF. CDR3 DNA sequence: TGTGCCAGCAGGACCGACGTGGATACGCAGTATTTT. Filled out from reference TRBV7-9 and TRBJ2-3, the complete variable domain reads DTGVSQNPRHKITKRGQNVTFRCDPISEHNRLYWYRQTLGQGPEFLTYFQNEAQLEKSRLLSDRFSAERPKGSFSTLEIQRTEQGDSAMYLCASRTDVDTQYFGPGTRLTVL.